This T cell receptor beta chain was retrieved from a study of T cell responses to AZD1222 COVID-19 vaccine. This clone was detected once. This CDR3 comprises 15 residues. The ends were cut back, 5 bases at V and 0 bases at J, with 13 bases in the middle. Germline V gives CDR1 SEHNR, CDR2 FQNEAQ (reference sequence). The assay was immunoSEQ multiplex PCR, and TCRdb's table has in-frame clones only and misses some. The sample lists 160,000 or so clones; around 90% were seen once. The chain joins TRBV7-9 to TRBJ1-2, with D tentatively TRBD1 (6 bases). This sample comprised peripheral blood, obtained on day 0 of AZD1222 vaccination. This sequence originates from an adult in good health. The CDR3 spells CASSLAGGPNYGYTF. CDR3 in DNA: TGTGCCAGCAGCCTCGCCGGGGGCCCTAACTATGGCTACACCTTC. Variable domain in full (rest from reference TRBV7-9 and TRBJ1-2): DTGVSQNPRHKITKRGQNVTFRCDPISEHNRLYWYRQTLGQGPEFLTYFQNEAQLEKSRLLSDRFSAERPKGSFSTLEIQRTEQGDSAMYLCASSLAGGPNYGYTFGSGTRLTVV.